These 15 T cell receptor beta chains came from one sample sequenced in a study of T cells in Graves' hyperthyroidism and ophthalmopathy. The source material, RNA transcripts, was used to amplify TCR beta CDR3 regions. A set of HTBI primers served as the primers for a first-round RT-PCR of the TCR CDR3. TCRdb re-called the multiplex PCR reads through MiXCR, storing one row per CDR3 protein. The table has more than 300,000 distinct CDR3 sequences, about 18% seen once. The sample taken for sequencing was blood. The receptors shown here come from a man between 18 and 29 years old with Graves' ophthalmopathy.

This clonotype was seen ten or more times. This chain connects TRBV27 to TRBJ2-3; possible D gene TRBD2, 5 bases. Deletions cut 5 bases from V and 2 bases from J, with 17 bases between. CDR3 length equals 16 residues. CDR1 is MNHEY and CDR2 is SMNVEV in the germline V gene (reference sequence). CDR3 region: CASSPRARRNTDTQYF. CDR3 sequence (DNA): TGTGCCAGCAGTCCCCGGGCTCGGAGGAACACAGATACGCAGTATTTT.

This clonotype was observed at least ten times. The genes are TRBV12-3 or TRBV12-4 and TRBJ1-5, with D hard to call. The CDR3 length is 15 residues. Trimming removed 3 bases at V and 2 bases at J, with 11 bases between. The CDR3 reads CASSFSGKGNQPQHF. For the CDR3, the DNA is TGTGCCAGCAGTTTCTCAGGCAAGGGCAATCAGCCCCAGCATTTT.

V usage is TRBV9 and J usage is TRBJ2-5; perhaps D is TRBD1 or TRBD2 (5 bases each). V was clipped by 4 bases and J by 6 bases, with 16 bases between them. Germline CDR1 reads SGDLS; CDR2 reads YYNGEE. CDR3 length: 14 residues. Here the CDR3 reads CASSPSGATQTQYF. CDR3 sequence (DNA): TGTGCCAGCAGCCCGTCCGGGGCTACACAGACCCAGTACTTC.

This clonotype was observed a handful of times. The genes are TRBV6-5 and TRBJ1-5; D may be TRBD1 (6 bases). The CDR3 spans 14 residues. Trimming cost V 1 base and J 5 bases, with 9 bases left between them. Germline V gene lookup returns CDR1 MNHEY and CDR2 SVGAGI. For the CDR3, the DNA is TGTGCCAGCAGTTACTTGGGGGCCGATCAGCCCCAGCATTTT. It yields the protein CASSYLGADQPQHF.

This clonotype was seen a handful of times. The genes are TRBV14 and TRBJ2-1; 7 bases are a match to TRBD2. Germline CDR1 is SGHDN and CDR2 is FVKESK. V lost 2 bases to trimming and J lost 12 bases; unmatched junction nucleotides: 7. The CDR3 totals 13 residues. The CDR3, as DNA: TGTGCCAGCAGCCAAACCTCCGGGACTACGCAGTTCTTC. Its translation: CASSQTSGTTQFF.

The rearrangement joins TRBV19 to TRBJ1-5, with TRBD1 as a possible D gene (5 bases). V was trimmed by 5 bases and J by 5 bases, leaving 10 bases between them. This CDR3 comprises 13 residues. CDR1 is LNHDA, CDR2 SQIVND, per germline (reference sequence). CDR3 sequence: CASSGTQDQPQHF. In DNA form, the CDR3 reads TGTGCCAGTAGTGGGACCCAGGATCAGCCCCAGCATTTT.

Ten or more counts support this clonotype. This chain uses TRBV7-9 with TRBJ2-5; D is ambiguous. Per the germline V gene, CDR1 is SEHNR and CDR2 is FQNEAQ (reference sequence). V gave up 1 base and J gave up 0 bases, with 15 bases separating them. The CDR3 loop spans 17 amino acids. The CDR3 protein is CASSLVGRLADQETQYF. The CDR3 DNA follows: TGTGCCAGCAGCTTAGTAGGCCGTCTTGCGGACCAAGAGACCCAGTACTTC.

This clonotype appeared many times. This chain links TRBV9 with TRBJ2-1; 11 positions match TRBD2. The CDR3 is 16 amino acids. The ends lost 6 bases at V and 1 base at J; junction bases unmatched: 6. The germline V gene has CDR1 SGDLS and CDR2 YYNGEE. CDR3 coding DNA: TGTGCCAGCACCCCCCTAGCGGGGGGATCCTACAATGAGCAGTTCTTC. Translation: CASTPLAGGSYNEQFF.

Comment on this clonotype: Its ends do not fully match the called genes, so a read error is possible. The chain recombines TRBV5-1 with TRBJ2-7; D possibly corresponds to TRBD2 (5 bases). CDR1 is SGHRS and CDR2 is YFSETQ in the germline V gene. This CDR3 is 16 amino acids long. CDR3 coding DNA: TGCGCCAGCAGCTTGGACCGGGCGAGGGCCTCCAACGAGCAGTACTTC. As protein: CASSLDRARASNEQYF.

The sample holds many counts of this clonotype. The chain couples TRBV29-1 to TRBJ1-1; 9 bases line up with TRBD1. Germline CDR1 SQVTM, CDR2 ANQGSEA. CDR3 length: 14 residues. V shed 5 bases, J shed 4 bases, and the junction held 8 bases outside the gene matches. CDR3 loop: CSVKTGQGGTEAFF. For the CDR3, the DNA is TGCAGCGTTAAAACGGGACAGGGTGGCACTGAAGCTTTCTTT.

This clonotype has ten or more counts. The V gene is TRBV2, the J gene TRBJ1-5; TRBD1 matches at 7 bases. This CDR3 is 13 amino acids long. Trimming at V came to 11 bases and at J to 5 bases, leaving 9 bases not matched to a gene. The V gene's germline CDR1 is SNHLY and CDR2 FYNNEI. The CDR3 loop is CAGQDKLYQPQHF. CDR3 DNA sequence: TGTGCCGGACAGGACAAGCTCTATCAGCCCCAGCATTTT.

The sample holds a few counts of this clonotype. The chain carries TRBV5-1 and TRBJ2-6; a weak D match, TRBD1 (5 bases). The CDR3 spans 17 residues. V was cut by 6 bases and J by 0 bases, with 16 bases left in between. Per the germline V gene, CDR1 is SGHRS and CDR2 is YFSETQ. CDR3 region: CASTSQGLFSGANVLTF. The CDR3 nucleotides are TGCGCCAGCACCTCCCAGGGCCTATTCTCTGGGGCCAACGTCCTGACTTTC.

This clonotype showed up many times. The gene calls are TRBV6-1 and TRBJ1-2; a possible D gene is TRBD1 (6 bases). The V gene lost 6 bases and the J gene lost 9 bases, with 20 bases spanning the gap. Per germline, CDR1 MNHNS and CDR2 SASEGT. This CDR3 spans 14 amino acids. In DNA form, the CDR3 reads TGTGCCAGCAGCACCTTGGGGACAATCGAGAGCTACACCTTC. This sequence encodes CASSTLGTIESYTF.

This clonotype came up many times. The rearrangement uses TRBV12-3 or TRBV12-4 and TRBJ2-7; TRBD2 matches 8 bases. This CDR3 contains 15 residues. The trim removed 3 bases at V and 2 bases at J, leaving 6 bases unmatched. CDR3 loop: CASSFSGGGTYEQYF. As DNA, the CDR3 is TGTGCCAGCAGTTTTTCGGGGGGGGGAACCTACGAGCAGTACTTC.

The chain links TRBV7-3 to TRBJ2-2; D possibly uses TRBD1 or TRBD2 (5 bases each). CDR1 SGHTA and CDR2 FQGTGA come from the germline V gene. The CDR3 contains 15 residues. The V end lost 2 bases, the J end lost 5 bases, and 12 bases lay between the germline ends. The CDR3 here is CASSLGGAWTGELFF. The CDR3 bases are TGTGCCAGCAGCTTAGGGGGAGCTTGGACCGGGGAGCTGTTTTTT.